This record looks at one TCR beta chain sequence and its context. Which antigen it targets is not known. Nothing much larger sits one base from this clone, and base qualities are not available. V and J lose 0 bases and 9 bases, and a span of 13 bases separates them. The germline V gene (reference sequence) provides CDR1 SGHNT and CDR2 YYREEE. From the cysteine through the phenylalanine, the CDR3 covers 15 amino acids. Solely the CDR3 DNA is kept, with 45 bases framed from the first base. Miltenyi superparamagnetic beads coated with subset-specific monoclonal antibodies were used for isolation of the T cell subsets. Activated T cells, taken as CD45RA-RO-CD69+ cells, were isolated using anti-CD69 microbeads. Peripheral blood was used as the source from which all T cell populations were isolated. Ficoll separation was used to obtain mononuclear cells from whole blood, after which anti-CD14 microbeads were used to deplete monocytes. Right after isolation, the cell populations were resuspended in RNAprotect reagent.

Library prep was done by multiplex PCR. These reads were obtained on a 454 GS FLX. Semiquantitative ARM-PCR was used to amplify the TCR alpha and beta CDR3 regions from mRNA. ARM-PCR used tagged nested gene-specific primers, after which communal superprimers carried out exponential amplification. Exonuclease was used to remove the nested primers before the first-round PCR products went through the second amplification round. Amplicons were sequenced on the 454 platform, which allows rapid sequencing of millions of DNA fragments without cloning bias. An effective read was defined as a read mappable to both V and J germline segments. As for how the authors treated the data: IRmap was used to assign reads to germline V, D and J segments, and IRmap relies on pyromap, a Smith-Waterman modification adapted to 454 sequencing errors. D-beta assignments were filtered with cutoffs set at the 99th percentile of alignment scores obtained from simulated random sequences. CDR3 was defined as the amino acids lying between the conserved V-segment Y[YFLI]C motif and the J-segment [FW]GXGT motif. Repertoire diversity was estimated with a compound Poisson process model previously applied to large-scale EST data. A procedure for detecting cross-contamination was used to argue that sample contamination was not the source of the shared CDR3s. In TCRdb, the public reads were trimmed at Q25 with fastp and aligned with MiXCR, with productive beta chains retained. For every CDR3 protein sequence, its rows merge into one entry that carries the most common genes and DNA. The V and J calls and clone size are TCRdb's, not the authors'. Counted in this sample were about 2,200 distinct CDR3 sequences; 41% of them appeared once. The ten largest account for about 47% of the sample.

The sample belongs to a study of relationships among human T cell subsets (dated 2010 in TCRdb). Background on the whole study: The study sequenced eight distinct T cell populations from blood: pan T, CD8 cytotoxic, regulatory, Th1, Th2, naive plus transitional, activated and memory cells. The research as a whole found: A CD4+CD8+ double-positive population could not be excluded by the bead-based sorting. Substantial CDR3 sharing among Th1, Th2 and regulatory T cells was interpreted as suggesting stochastic cell fate choices. Over 60% of CD8+ cytotoxic sequences belonged to clones with over 100 reads, whereas regulatory and Th2 subsets showed few such clones. No statistically significant differences in V, D and J usage, CDR3 length or N-nucleotide additions were observed among the seven subsets.

The sequence links TRBV5-4 to TRBJ1-6; the best D guess is TRBD1, with 5 bases matching. Source material: activated T cells sorted from blood. The cell subset or site label for this specimen denotes: CD45RA-RO-CD69+ activated T cells. The clonotype was recovered from a middle-aged man in good health. The CDR3 here reads CASSLDGQGGSPLHF. The DNA sequence is given as TGTGCCAGCAGCTTGGATGGCCAGGGAGGTTCACCCCTCCACTTT.